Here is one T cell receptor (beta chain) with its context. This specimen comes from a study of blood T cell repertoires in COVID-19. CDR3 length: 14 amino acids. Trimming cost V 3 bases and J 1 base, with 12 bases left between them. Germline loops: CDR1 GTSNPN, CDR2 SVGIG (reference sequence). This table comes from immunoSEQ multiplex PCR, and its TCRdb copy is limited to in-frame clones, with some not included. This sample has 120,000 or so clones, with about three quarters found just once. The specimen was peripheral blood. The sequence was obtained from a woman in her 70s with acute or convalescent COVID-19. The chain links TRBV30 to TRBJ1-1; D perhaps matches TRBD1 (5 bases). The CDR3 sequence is CAWRDTQGNTEAFF. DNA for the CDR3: TGTGCCTGGAGAGATACCCAGGGGAACACTGAAGCTTTCTTT.